This TCR beta chain was observed in a study of blood T cell repertoires in COVID-19. Study summary: Samples of COVID-19 (acute and convalescent) were obtained from the United States, Italy and Spain.

This clone was counted between two and nine times. In the authors' workflow: Amplification of reference gene primers provided the estimated nucleated cell counts. Sequencing was performed with immunoSEQ multiplex PCR; in TCRdb, only in-frame clones are kept and a portion is missing. V, J and clone size derive from that table, while D and trimming were established from the DNA sequence. The sample shows under 300,000 clones, around 88% of them seen only once. The ends lost 4 bases at V and 8 bases at J; junction bases unmatched: 12. In germline, CDR1 is SGHDN, CDR2 FVKESK. The CDR3 length is 15 residues.

Sequenced input: peripheral blood. This chain uses TRBV14 with TRBJ1-2; 8 bases fit TRBD1. The clonotype was recovered from a woman aged 65 to 85 with COVID-19, enrolled during active disease. DNA for the CDR3: TGTGCCAGCAGCCCGAGGGACAGGCTTTCGGGAGGCTACACCTTC. Residues: CASSPRDRLSGGYTF.